The clone carrying this T cell receptor beta chain was detected a few times. The data were taken from a study of blood T cells in healthy people across ages. With 5 bases removed from V and 2 bases from J, the gap between germline ends came to 19 bases. The germline V gene encodes CDR1 SEHNR and CDR2 FQNEAQ (reference sequence). CDR3 length equals 16 residues. Sample-barcoded 5' priming and a J-beta primer mix drove a second PCR of roughly 7 to 11 cycles. TCRdb reprocessed the 5' RACE reads with MiXCR, giving one entry per CDR3 protein. The data hold approximately 1.5 million distinct CDR3 sequences, with about 31% observed a single time.

Sequencing input: blood. V is TRBV7-9 and J is TRBJ2-7, with a tentative D call TRBD1 (6 bases). This receptor was obtained from a woman aged 25 to 39 in good health. CDR3 coding DNA: TGTGCCAGCAGCCCCCGGGACAAAGGCCGAACCTACGAGCAGTACTTC. The encoded protein is CASSPRDKGRTYEQYF.